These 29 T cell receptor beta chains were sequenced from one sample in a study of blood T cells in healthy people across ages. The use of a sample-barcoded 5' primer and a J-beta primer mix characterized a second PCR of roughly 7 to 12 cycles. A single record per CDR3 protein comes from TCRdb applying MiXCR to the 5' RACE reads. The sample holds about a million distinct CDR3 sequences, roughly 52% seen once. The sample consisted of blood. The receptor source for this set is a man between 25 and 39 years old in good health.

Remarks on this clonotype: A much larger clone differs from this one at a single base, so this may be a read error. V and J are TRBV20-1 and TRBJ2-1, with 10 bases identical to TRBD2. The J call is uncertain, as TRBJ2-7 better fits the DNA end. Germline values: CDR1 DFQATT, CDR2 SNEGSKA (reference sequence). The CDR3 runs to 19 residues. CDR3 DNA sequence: TGCAGTGCTAGTCTCACAGGCCTAGCGGGGGCACGCTCCTACAATGAGCAGTACTTC. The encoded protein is CSASLTGLAGARSYNEQYF.

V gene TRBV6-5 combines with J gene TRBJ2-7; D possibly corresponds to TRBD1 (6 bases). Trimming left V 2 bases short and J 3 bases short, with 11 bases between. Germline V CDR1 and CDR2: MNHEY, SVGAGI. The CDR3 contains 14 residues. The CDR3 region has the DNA TGTGCCAGCAGTTACCGTCCAGGGGTCTACGAGCAGTACTTC. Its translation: CASSYRPGVYEQYF.

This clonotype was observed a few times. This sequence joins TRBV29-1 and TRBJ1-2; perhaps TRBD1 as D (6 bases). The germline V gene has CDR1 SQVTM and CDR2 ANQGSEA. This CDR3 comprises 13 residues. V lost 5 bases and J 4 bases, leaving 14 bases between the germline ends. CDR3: CSVTTGLSYGYTF. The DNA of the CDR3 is TGCAGCGTTACGACAGGTTTATCCTATGGCTACACCTTC.

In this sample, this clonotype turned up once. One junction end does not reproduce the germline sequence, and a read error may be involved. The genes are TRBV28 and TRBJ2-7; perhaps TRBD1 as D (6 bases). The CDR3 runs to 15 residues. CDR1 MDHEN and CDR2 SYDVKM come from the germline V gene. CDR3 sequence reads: CASSLSGVRQNEQYF. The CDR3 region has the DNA TGTGCCAGCAGCTTATCAGGGGTTCGACAGAACGAGCAGTACTTC. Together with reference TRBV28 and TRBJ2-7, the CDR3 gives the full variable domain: DVKVTQSSRYLVKRTGEKVFLECVQDMDHENMFWYRQDPGLGLRLIYFSYDVKMKEKGDIPEGYSVSREKKERFSLILESASTNQTSMYLCASSLSGVRQNEQYFGPGTRLTVT.

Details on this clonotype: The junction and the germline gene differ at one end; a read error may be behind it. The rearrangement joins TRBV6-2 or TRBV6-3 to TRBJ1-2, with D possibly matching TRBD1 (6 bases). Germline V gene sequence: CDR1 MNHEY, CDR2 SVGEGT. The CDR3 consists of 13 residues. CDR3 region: CASSLQGLDGCTF. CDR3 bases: TGTGCCAGCAGTTTACAGGGTCTGGATGGCTGCACCTTC.

The CDR3 coding sequence is TGTGCCAGCAGTTACTCCACTGGACAACGACGGGAGCTGTTTTTT. The encoded protein is CASSYSTGQRRELFF. This sequence joins TRBV6-2 or TRBV6-3 and TRBJ2-2, with D tentatively TRBD1 (5 bases). V lost 0 bases and J lost 9, with 14 bases in between. Per the germline V gene, CDR1 is MNHEY and CDR2 is SVGEGT. The CDR3 sequence is 15 residues long.

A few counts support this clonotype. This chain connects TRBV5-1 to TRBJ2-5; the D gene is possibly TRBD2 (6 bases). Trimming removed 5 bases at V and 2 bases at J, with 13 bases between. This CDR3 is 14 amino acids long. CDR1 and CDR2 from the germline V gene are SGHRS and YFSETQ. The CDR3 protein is CASSPGGTQETQYF. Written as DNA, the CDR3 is TGCGCCAGCAGTCCCGGGGGTACTCAAGAGACCCAGTACTTC.

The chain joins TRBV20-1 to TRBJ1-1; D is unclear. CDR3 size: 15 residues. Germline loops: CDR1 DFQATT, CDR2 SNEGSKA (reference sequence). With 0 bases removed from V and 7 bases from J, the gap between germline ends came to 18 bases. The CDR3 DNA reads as TGCAGTGCTAGAGATGGGAGAGTGGTGGAGGGTGAAGCTTTCTTT. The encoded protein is CSARDGRVVEGEAFF.

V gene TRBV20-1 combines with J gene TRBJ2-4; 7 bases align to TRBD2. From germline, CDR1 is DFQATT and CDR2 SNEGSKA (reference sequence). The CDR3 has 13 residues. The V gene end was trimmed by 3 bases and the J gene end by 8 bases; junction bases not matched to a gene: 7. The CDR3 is CSARTGGGDIQYF. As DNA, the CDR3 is TGCAGTGCTAGGACCGGCGGGGGAGACATTCAGTACTTC.

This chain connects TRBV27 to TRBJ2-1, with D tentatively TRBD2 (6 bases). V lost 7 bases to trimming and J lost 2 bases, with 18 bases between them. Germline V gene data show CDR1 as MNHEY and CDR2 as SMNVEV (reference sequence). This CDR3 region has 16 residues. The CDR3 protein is CASTSRGYLAYNEQFF. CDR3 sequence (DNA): TGTGCCAGCACCTCTCGGGGGTACCTTGCCTACAATGAGCAGTTCTTC.

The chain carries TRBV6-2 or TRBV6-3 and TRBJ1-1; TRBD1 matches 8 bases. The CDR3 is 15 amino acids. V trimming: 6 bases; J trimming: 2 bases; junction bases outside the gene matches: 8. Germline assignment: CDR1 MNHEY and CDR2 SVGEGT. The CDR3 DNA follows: TGTGCCAGCAGGACCATTGGACAGGGAAACACTGAAGCTTTCTTT. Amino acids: CASRTIGQGNTEAFF.

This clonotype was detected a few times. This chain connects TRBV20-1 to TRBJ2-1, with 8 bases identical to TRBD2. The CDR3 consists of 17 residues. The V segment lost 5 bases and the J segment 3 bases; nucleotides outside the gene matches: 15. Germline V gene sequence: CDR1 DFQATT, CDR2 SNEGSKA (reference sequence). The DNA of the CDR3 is TGCAGTGCTCCCCGTCGAGGCGGGGGGCCTCTCTACAATGAGCAGTTCTTC. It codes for CSAPRRGGGPLYNEQFF.

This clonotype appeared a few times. The CDR3 DNA reads TGCAGCGTTGACCCGTGGGGTACCGGGGACGGGACCCAGTACTTC. Its protein product is CSVDPWGTGDGTQYF. This chain connects TRBV29-1 to TRBJ2-5; D may correspond to TRBD1 or TRBD2 (5 bases each). V was shortened by 3 bases and J by 7 bases, with 21 bases between the two germline ends. Germline lookup yields CDR1 SQVTM and CDR2 ANQGSEA. This CDR3 comprises 15 residues. The full variable domain, rest sourced from reference TRBV29-1 and TRBJ2-5, is SAVISQKPSRDICQRGTSLTIQCQVDSQVTMMFWYRQQPGQSLTLIATANQGSEATYESGFVIDKFPISRPNLTFSTLTVSNMSPEDSSIYLCSVDPWGTGDGTQYFGPGTRLLVL.

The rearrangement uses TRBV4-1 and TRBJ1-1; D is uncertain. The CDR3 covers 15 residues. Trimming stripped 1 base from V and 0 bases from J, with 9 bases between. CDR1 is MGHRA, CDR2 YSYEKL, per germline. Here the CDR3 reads CASSQGPLMNTEAFF. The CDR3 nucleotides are TGCGCCAGCAGCCAAGGACCGCTGATGAACACTGAAGCTTTCTTT.

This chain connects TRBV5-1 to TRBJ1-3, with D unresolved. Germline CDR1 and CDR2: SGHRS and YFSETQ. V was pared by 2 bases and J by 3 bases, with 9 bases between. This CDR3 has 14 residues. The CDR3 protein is CASSLEGYGNTIYF. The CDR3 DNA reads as TGCGCCAGCAGCTTAGAGGGCTATGGAAACACCATATATTTT.

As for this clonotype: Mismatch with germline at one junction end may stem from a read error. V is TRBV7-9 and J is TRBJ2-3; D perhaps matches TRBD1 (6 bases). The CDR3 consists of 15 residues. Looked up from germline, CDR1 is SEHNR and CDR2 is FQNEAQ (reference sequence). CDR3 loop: CASSLAGASTDAQYF. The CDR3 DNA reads TGTGCCAGCAGCTTAGCGGGGGCCAGCACAGATGCGCAGTATTTT.

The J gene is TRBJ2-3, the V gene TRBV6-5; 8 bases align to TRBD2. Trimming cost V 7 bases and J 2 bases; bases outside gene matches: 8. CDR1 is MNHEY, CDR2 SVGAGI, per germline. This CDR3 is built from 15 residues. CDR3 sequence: CASTSGAGATDTQYF. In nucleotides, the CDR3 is TGTGCCAGCACCTCGGGAGCGGGGGCCACAGATACGCAGTATTTT.

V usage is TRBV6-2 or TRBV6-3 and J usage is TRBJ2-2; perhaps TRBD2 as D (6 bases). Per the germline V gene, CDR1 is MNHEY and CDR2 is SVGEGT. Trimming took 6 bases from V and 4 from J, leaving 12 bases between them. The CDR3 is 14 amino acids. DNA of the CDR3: TGTGCCAGCAGGACTAGAAAGGTCACCGGGGAGCTGTTTTTT. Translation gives CASRTRKVTGELFF.

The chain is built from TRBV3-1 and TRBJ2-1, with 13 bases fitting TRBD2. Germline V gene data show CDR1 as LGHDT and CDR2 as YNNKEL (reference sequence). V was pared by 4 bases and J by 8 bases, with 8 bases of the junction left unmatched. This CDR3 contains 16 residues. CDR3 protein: CASSPRLAGGRDEQFF. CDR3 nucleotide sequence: TGTGCCAGCAGCCCTAGACTAGCGGGGGGTAGGGATGAGCAGTTCTTC.

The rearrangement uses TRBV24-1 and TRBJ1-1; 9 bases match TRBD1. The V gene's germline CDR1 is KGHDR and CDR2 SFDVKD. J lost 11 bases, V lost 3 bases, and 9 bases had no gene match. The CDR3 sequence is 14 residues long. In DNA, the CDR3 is TGTGCCACCAGTGATGTGGGGACAGGGACCGGGGCTTTCTTT. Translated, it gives CATSDVGTGTGAFF.

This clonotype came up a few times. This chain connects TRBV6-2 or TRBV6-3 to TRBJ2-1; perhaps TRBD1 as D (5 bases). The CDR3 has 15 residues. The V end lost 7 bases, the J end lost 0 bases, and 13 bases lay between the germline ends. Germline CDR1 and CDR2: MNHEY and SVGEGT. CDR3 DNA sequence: TGTGCCAGCACCGTTCAGGGTGGCTCCTACAATGAGCAGTTCTTC. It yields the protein CASTVQGGSYNEQFF.

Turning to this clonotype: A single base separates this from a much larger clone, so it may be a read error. CDR3 sequence: CASSRLDSYNEQYF. The CDR3 DNA reads as TGTGCCAGCAGCCGACTAGATTCCTACAATGAGCAGTACTTC. The chain joins TRBV6-6 to TRBJ2-1, with TRBD2 as a possible D gene (6 bases). The J call may be wrong; the DNA end is better matched by TRBJ2-7. CDR1 and CDR2 from the germline V gene are MNHNY and SVGAGI (reference sequence). The CDR3 has 14 amino acids.

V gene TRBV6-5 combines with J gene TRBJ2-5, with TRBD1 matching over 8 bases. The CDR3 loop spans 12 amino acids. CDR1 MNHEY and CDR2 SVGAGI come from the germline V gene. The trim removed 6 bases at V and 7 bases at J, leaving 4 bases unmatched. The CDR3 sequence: CASSSDRATQYF. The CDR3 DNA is TGTGCCAGCAGCTCGGACAGGGCGACCCAGTACTTC.

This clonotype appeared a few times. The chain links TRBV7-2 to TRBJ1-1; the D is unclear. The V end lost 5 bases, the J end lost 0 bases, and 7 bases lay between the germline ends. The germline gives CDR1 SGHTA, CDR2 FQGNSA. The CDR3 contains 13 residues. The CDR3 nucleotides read TGTGCCAGCAGCGCTTCATTGAACACTGAAGCTTTCTTT. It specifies CASSASLNTEAFF.

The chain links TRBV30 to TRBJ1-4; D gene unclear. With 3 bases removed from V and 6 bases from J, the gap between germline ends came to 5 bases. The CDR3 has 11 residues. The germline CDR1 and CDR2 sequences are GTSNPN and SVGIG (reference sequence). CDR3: CAWSAYEKLFF. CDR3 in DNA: TGTGCCTGGAGCGCATATGAAAAACTGTTTTTT.

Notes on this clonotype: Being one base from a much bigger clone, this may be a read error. The CDR3 coding sequence is TGTGCCAGCAGCTTACACACCTACGAGCAGTACTTC. It specifies CASSLHTYEQYF. The chain combines TRBV11-2 with TRBJ2-7, with no clear D. Trimming left V 2 bases short and J 2 bases short, with 4 bases between. The CDR3 consists of 12 residues. Germline CDR1 is SGHAT and CDR2 is FQNNGV.

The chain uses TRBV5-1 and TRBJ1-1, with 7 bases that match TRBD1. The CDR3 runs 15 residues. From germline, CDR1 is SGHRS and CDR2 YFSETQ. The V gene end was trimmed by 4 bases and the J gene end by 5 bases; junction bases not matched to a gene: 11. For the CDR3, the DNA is TGCGCCAGCAGCCTGGGGGACAGCGGAAGAACTGAAGCTTTCTTT. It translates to CASSLGDSGRTEAFF.

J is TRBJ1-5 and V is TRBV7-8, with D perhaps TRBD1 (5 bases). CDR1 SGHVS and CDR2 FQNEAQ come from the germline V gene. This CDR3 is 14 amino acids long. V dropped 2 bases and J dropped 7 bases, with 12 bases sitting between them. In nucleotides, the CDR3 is TGTGCCAGCAGCTTATCCGGGACGGTGCAGCCCCAGCATTTT. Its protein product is CASSLSGTVQPQHF. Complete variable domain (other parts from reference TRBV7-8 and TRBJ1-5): GAGVSQSPRYKVAKRGQDVALRCDPISGHVSLFWYQQALGQGPEFLTYFQNEAQLDKSGLPSDRFFAERPEGSVSTLKIQRTQQEDSAVYLCASSLSGTVQPQHFGDGTRLSIL.

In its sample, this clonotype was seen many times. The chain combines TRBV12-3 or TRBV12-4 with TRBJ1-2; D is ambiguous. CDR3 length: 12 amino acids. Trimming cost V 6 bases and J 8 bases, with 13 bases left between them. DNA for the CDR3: TGTGCCAGCAGGTCTACGGCGGGGGGCTACACCTTC. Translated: CASRSTAGGYTF.